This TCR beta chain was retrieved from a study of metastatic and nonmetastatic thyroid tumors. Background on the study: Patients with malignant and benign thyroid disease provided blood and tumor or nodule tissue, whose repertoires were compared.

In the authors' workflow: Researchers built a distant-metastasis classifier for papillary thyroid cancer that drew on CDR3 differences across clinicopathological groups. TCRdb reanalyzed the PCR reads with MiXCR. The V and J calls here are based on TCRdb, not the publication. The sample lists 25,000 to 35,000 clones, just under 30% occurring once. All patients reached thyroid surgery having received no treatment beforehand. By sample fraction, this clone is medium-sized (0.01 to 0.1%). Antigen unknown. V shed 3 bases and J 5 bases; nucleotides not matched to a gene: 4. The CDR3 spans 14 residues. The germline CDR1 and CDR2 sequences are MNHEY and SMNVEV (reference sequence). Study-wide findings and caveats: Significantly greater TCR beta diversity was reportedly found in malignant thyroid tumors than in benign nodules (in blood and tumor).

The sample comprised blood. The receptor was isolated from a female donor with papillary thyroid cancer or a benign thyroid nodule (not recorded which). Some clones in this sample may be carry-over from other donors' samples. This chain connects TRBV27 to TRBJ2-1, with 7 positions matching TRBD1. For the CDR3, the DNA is TGTGCCAGCAGTTTCGGAACAGGGGACAATGAGCAGTTCTTC. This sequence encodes CASSFGTGDNEQFF.